This T cell receptor beta chain is from a study of cytomegalovirus exposure and HLA in healthy donors. Use of 60 Vbeta and 13 Jbeta primers characterized the PCR. Repertoires were generated with immunoSEQ multiplex PCR, while TCRdb's copy carries only in-frame clones and drops some. The data hold approximately 140,000 clones, with about three quarters observed a single time. CDR3 length equals 13 residues. In germline, CDR1 is SGHVS, CDR2 FNYEAQ. V was trimmed by 5 bases and J by 14 bases, leaving 19 bases between them. Sequencing was performed on PBMCs. The clonotype comes from an older woman in good health and CMV-seropositive. This chain uses TRBV7-6 with TRBJ1-3; the D gene is possibly TRBD1 (6 bases). The CDR3 sequence is CASSPGQQRILYF. CDR3 sequence (DNA): TGTGCCAGCAGCCCAGGACAGCAGAGGATTCTATATTTT.